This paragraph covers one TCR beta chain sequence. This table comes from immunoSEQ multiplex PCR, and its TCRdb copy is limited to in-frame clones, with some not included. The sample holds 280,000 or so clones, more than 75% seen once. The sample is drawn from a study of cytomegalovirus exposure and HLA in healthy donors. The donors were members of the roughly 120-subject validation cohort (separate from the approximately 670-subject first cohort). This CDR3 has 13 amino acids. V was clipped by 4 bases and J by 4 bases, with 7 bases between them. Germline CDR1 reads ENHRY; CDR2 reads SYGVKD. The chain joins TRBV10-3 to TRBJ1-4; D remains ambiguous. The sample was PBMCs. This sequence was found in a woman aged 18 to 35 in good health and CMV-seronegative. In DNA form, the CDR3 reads TGTGCCATCAGTGTTTCGGGTAATGAAAAACTGTTTTTT. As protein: CAISVSGNEKLFF.